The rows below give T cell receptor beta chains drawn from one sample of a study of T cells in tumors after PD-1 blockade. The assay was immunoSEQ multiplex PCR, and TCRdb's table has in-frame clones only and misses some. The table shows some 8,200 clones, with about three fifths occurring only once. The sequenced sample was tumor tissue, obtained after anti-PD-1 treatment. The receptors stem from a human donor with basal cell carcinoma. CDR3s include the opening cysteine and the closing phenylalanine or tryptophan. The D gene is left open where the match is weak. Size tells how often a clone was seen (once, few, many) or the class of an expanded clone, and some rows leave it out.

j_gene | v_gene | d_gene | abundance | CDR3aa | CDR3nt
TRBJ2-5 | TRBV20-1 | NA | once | CSAGPKETQYF | TGCAGTGCTGGGCCTAAAGAGACCCAGTACTTC
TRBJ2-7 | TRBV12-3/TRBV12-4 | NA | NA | CASGQTYEQYF | TGTGCCAGCGGACAGACCTACGAGCAGTACTTC
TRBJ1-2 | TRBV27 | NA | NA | CASSFKADNYGYTF | TGTGCCAGCAGTTTTAAGGCAGATAACTATGGCTACACCTTC
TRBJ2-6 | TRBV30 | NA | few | CAWMNGANVLTF | TGTGCCTGGATGAATGGGGCCAACGTCCTGACTTTC
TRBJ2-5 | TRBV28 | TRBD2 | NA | CASSPGGSRGGTKTQYF | TGTGCCAGCAGCCCAGGGGGGTCGCGGGGGGGCACGAAGACCCAGTACTTC
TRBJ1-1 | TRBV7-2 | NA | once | CASSLVPDRSFEAFF | TGTGCCAGCAGCTTAGTACCGGACAGATCTTTTGAAGCTTTCTTT
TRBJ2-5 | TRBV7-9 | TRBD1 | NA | CASSNRDRGQETQYF | TGTGCCAGCAGCAACCGGGACAGGGGCCAAGAGACCCAGTACTTC
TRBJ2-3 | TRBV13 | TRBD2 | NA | CASSLTSGGPTDTQYF | TGTGCCAGCAGCCTAACTAGCGGGGGACCTACAGATACGCAGTATTTT
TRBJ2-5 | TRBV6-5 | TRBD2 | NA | CASRPSGPKETQYF | TGTGCCAGCAGGCCTAGCGGACCGAAAGAGACCCAGTACTTC
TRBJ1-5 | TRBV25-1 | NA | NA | CASSFPPDSPPHF | TGTGCCAGCAGTTTCCCCCCCGACAGCCCTCCGCATTTT
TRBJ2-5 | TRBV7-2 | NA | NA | CASSLLGPGTQYF | TGTGCCAGCAGCTTATTGGGGCCGGGGACCCAGTACTTC
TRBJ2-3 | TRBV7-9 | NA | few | CASRAEWSPTDTQYF | TGTGCCAGCAGAGCTGAATGGTCACCCACAGATACGCAGTATTTT
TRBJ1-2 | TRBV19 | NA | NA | CASSIWTKDGYTF | TGTGCCAGTAGTATATGGACCAAGGATGGCTACACCTTC
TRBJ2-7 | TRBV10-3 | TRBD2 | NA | CAIRKSGLAGEQYF | TGTGCCATCAGGAAGTCGGGGCTAGCGGGGGAGCAGTACTTC
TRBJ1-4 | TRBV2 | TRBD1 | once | CASRPYRGRLDDEKLFF | TGTGCCAGCAGACCCTACAGGGGGCGCCTTGACGATGAAAAACTGTTTTTT
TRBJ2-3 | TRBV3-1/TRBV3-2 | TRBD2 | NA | CASSRFLAGVSTDTQYF | TGTGCCAGCAGCCGATTCCTAGCGGGGGTAAGCACAGATACGCAGTATTTT
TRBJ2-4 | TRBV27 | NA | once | CASSLSGGPRAQNIQYF | TGTGCCAGCAGTTTATCGGGGGGCCCGAGGGCACAAAACATTCAGTACTTC
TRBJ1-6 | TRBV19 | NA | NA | CASSLRNSPLHF | TGTGCCAGTAGTCTTAGAAATTCACCCCTCCACTTT
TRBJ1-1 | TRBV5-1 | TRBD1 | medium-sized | CASSATGGRNTEAFF | TGCGCCAGCAGCGCGACAGGGGGCAGGAACACTGAAGCTTTCTTT
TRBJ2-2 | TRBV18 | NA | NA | CASSRIEGTGELFF | TGTGCCAGCTCCCGTATTGAAGGAACCGGGGAGCTGTTTTTT
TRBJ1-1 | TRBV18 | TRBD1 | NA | CASSPGTGLTEAFF | TGTGCCAGCTCACCTGGGACAGGGCTAACTGAAGCTTTCTTT
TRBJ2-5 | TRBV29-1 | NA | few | CTWGEETQYF | TGCACCTGGGGGGAGGAGACCCAGTACTTC
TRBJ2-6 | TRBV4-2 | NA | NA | CASSQEGSVSGANVLTF | TGTGCCAGCAGCCAAGAAGGATCAGTCTCTGGGGCCAACGTCCTGACTTTC
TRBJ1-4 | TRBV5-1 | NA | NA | CASSVTGGNEKLFF | TGCGCCAGCAGCGTGACAGGAGGAAATGAAAAACTGTTTTTT